The clone carrying this T cell receptor (beta chain) is classed as medium-sized. Its target is unknown. Time point indicated: sample taken at primary tumor resection. There were roughly 72 donors, all of them untreated patients with early-stage non-small cell lung cancer. Unsorted whole RNA of tumor, nontumor lung or frozen PBMC was sequenced. Individual TCR cDNA molecules each bore their own unique molecular identifier. TCRdb fed the 5' RACE reads into MiXCR, producing one record per CDR3 protein. The table lists approximately 6,200 distinct CDR3 sequences, about 17% of them singletons. This entry comes from a study of spatial heterogeneity in lung cancer. The CDR3 runs to 11 residues. V gave up 10 bases and J gave up 4 bases, with 8 bases separating them. Study outcomes and limitations: Expanded alpha and beta TCR counts within tumors tracked tumor mutation counts. Tracking of ubiquitous and regional nonsynonymous mutations by counts of ubiquitous and regional expanded TCRs, respectively, was seen.

This chain connects TRBV12-3 or TRBV12-4 to TRBJ1-3; D not resolved. The material was lung tumor tissue, obtained at surgery. This TCR was sampled from a male donor with early-stage non-small cell lung cancer. The CDR3 nucleotides are TGTGCCAACGGTGGCGGAAACACCATATATTTT. Amino acid sequence: CANGGGNTIYF.